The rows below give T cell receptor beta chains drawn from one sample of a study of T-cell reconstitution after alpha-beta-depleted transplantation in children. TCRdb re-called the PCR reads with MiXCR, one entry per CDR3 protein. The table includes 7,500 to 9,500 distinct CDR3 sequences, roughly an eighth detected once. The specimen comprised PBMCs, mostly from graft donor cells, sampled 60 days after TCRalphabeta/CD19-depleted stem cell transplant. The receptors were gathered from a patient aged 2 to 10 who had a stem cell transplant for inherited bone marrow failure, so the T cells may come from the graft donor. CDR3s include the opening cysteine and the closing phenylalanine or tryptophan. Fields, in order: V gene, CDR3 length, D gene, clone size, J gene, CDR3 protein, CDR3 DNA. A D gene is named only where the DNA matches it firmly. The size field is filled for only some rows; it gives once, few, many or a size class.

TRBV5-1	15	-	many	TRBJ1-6	CASSLQDHRNSPLHF	TGCGCCAGCAGCTTGCAGGATCATAGGAATTCACCCCTCCACTTT
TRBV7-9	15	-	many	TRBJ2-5	CASSLAPGRYGTQYF	TGTGCCAGCAGCTTAGCCCCAGGGAGGTATGGGACCCAGTACTTC
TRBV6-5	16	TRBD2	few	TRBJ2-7	CASSYGIAGGPYEQYF	TGTGCCAGCAGTTACGGGATAGCGGGAGGCCCCTACGAGCAGTACTTC
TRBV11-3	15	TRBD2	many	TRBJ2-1	CASSRRLAGVSEQFF	TGTGCCAGCAGCCGTCGACTAGCGGGAGTTAGTGAGCAGTTCTTC
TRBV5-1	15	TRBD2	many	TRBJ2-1	CASRWSGSSYNEQFF	TGCGCCAGCAGATGGAGCGGGAGCTCCTACAATGAGCAGTTCTTC
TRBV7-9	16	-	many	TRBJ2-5	CAPSPWRAPGQETQYF	TGTGCCCCTTCACCTTGGAGGGCCCCGGGCCAGGAGACCCAGTACTTC
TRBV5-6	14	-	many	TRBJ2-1	CASSRDLAYNEQFF	TGTGCCAGCAGCCGGGACTTAGCCTACAATGAGCAGTTCTTC
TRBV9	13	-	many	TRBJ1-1	CASSESPASAAFF	TGTGCCAGCAGCGAGAGCCCGGCTTCGGCGGCTTTCTTT
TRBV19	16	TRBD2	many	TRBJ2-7	CASSIVASGAGYEQYF	TGTGCCAGTAGTATCGTGGCTAGCGGAGCTGGCTACGAGCAGTACTTC
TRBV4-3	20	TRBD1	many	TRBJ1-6	CASSQRRGTALRSYNSPLHF	TGCGCCAGCAGCCAACGACGCGGGACAGCCCTTAGGTCCTATAATTCACCCCTCCACTTT
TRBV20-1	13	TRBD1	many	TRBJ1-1	CSAPGQGRTEAFF	TGCAGTGCCCCGGGACAGGGCAGGACTGAAGCTTTCTTT
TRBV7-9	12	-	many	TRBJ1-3	CASSLIGNTIYF	TGTGCCAGCAGCTTAATCGGAAACACCATATATTTT
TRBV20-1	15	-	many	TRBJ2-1	CSAFSSALSYNEQFF	TGCAGTGCTTTCTCCAGCGCACTCTCCTACAATGAGCAGTTCTTC
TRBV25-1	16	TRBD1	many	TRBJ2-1	CASSEGGQGVVAEQFF	TGTGCCAGCAGTGAAGGTGGACAGGGGGTCGTGGCTGAGCAGTTCTTC
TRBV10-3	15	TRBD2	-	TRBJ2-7	CAISVGLAGGIEQYF	TGTGCCATCAGTGTGGGACTAGCGGGAGGGATCGAGCAGTACTTC
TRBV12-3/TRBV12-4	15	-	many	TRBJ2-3	CASSFSGTSTDTQYF	TGTGCCAGCAGTTTCTCAGGAACTAGCACAGATACGCAGTATTTT
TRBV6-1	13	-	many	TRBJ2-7	CASNRLLFSKQYF	TGTGCCAGCAACCGCCTACTCTTCAGCAAGCAGTACTTC
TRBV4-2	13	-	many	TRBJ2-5	CASSQRQWLTQYF	TGTGCCAGCAGCCAGCGGCAGTGGTTGACCCAGTACTTC
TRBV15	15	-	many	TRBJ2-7	CATSRDLGSTGEQYF	TGTGCCACCAGCAGAGATCTTGGGTCGACGGGTGAGCAGTACTTC
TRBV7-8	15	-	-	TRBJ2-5	CAMGPGIGGRETQYF	TGTGCCATGGGCCCCGGGATAGGGGGTCGGGAGACCCAGTACTTC
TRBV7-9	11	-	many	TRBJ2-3	CASSLKNTQYF	TGTGCCAGCAGCTTGAAAAATACGCAGTATTTT
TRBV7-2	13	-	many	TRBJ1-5	CASSSRDYQPQHF	TGTGCCAGCAGCTCCAGGGATTATCAGCCCCAGCATTTT
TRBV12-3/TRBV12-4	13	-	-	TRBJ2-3	CASSFLGGNTQYF	TGTGCCAGCAGTTTCCTCGGCGGAAATACGCAGTATTTT
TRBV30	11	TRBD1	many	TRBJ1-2	CAWTGGYGYTF	TGTGCCTGGACAGGGGGCTATGGCTACACCTTC
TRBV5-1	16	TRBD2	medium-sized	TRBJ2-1	CASSPSPGLAGVEQFF	TGCGCCAGCAGCCCATCCCCGGGACTAGCGGGAGTTGAGCAGTTCTTC
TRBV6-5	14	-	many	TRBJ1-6	CASSRGHLDSPLHF	TGTGCCAGCAGCCGCGGACACTTGGATTCACCCCTCCACTTT
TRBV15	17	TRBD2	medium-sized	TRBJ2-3	CATSRERERGGTDTQYF	TGTGCCACCAGCAGAGAGCGGGAGCGGGGGGGCACAGATACGCAGTATTTT
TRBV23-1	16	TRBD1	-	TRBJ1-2	CASSQLTIDRGAGYTF	TGCGCCAGCAGTCAACTGACTATCGACAGGGGCGCGGGCTACACCTTC
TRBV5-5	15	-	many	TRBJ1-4	CASSLLGTVNEKLFF	TGTGCCAGCAGCTTGTTAGGGACGGTTAATGAAAAACTGTTTTTT
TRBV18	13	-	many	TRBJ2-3	CASSPPSDQTQYF	TGTGCCAGCTCACCACCGAGCGACCAAACGCAGTATTTT
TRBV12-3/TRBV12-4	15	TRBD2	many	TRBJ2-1	CASSRAGDSYNEQFF	TGTGCCAGCAGTAGAGCGGGAGACTCCTACAATGAGCAGTTCTTC
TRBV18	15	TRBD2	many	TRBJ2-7	CASSPLAGGPNEQYF	TGTGCCAGCTCACCCCTAGCGGGAGGGCCGAACGAGCAGTACTTC
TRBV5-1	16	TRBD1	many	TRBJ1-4	CASSMGQTTTNEKLFF	TGCGCCAGCAGCATGGGACAGACCACAACTAATGAAAAACTGTTTTTT
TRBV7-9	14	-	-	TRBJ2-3	CAGASAGVDYTQYF	TGTGCCGGCGCCTCGGCAGGGGTAGACTATACGCAGTATTTT
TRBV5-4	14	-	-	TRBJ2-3	CASSSPRVGDTQYF	TGTGCCAGCAGCTCCCCGCGGGTCGGAGATACGCAGTATTTT
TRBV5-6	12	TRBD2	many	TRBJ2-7	CASRTSGSEQYF	TGTGCCAGCAGGACTAGCGGGAGCGAGCAGTACTTC
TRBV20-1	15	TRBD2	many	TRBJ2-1	CSALRGLAGYNEQFF	TGCAGTGCCCTGCGGGGACTAGCGGGGTACAATGAGCAGTTCTTC
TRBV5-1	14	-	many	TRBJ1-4	CASRTGATNEKLFF	TGCGCCAGCAGGACAGGTGCAACTAATGAAAAACTGTTTTTT
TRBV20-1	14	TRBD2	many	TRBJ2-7	CSANPGLAGYEQYF	TGCAGTGCTAACCCGGGACTAGCGGGTTACGAGCAGTACTTC
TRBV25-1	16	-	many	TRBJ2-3	CASSELKGLGTDTQYF	TGTGCCAGCAGTGAATTAAAAGGACTGGGCACAGATACGCAGTATTTT
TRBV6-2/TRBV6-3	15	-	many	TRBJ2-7	CASTFSGGDSYEQYF	TGTGCCAGCACCTTCAGTGGGGGAGACTCCTACGAGCAGTACTTC
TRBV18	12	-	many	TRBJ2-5	CASSPVGSAQYF	TGTGCCAGCTCACCAGTAGGGTCAGCCCAGTACTTC
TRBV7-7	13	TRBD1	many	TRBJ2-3	CASSPDREDTQYF	TGTGCTAGCAGCCCCGACAGGGAAGATACGCAGTATTTT
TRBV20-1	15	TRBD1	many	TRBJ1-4	CSAAPFGQGNEKLFF	TGCAGTGCTGCCCCCTTCGGACAGGGGAATGAAAAACTGTTTTTT
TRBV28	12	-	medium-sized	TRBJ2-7	CASSLRPYEQYF	TGTGCCAGCAGTCTAAGACCCTACGAGCAGTACTTC
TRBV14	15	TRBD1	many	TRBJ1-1	CASSQLDRVRTEAFF	TGTGCCAGCAGCCAGTTGGACAGGGTAAGAACTGAAGCTTTCTTT
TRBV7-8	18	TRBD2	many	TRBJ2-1	CASSLRPTSGLSYNEQFF	TGTGCCAGCAGCTTGCGGCCAACTAGCGGCCTCTCCTACAATGAGCAGTTCTTC
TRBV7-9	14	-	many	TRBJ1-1	CASRGWGADTEAFF	TGTGCCAGCCGAGGGTGGGGCGCGGACACTGAAGCTTTCTTT
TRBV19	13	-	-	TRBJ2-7	CASSLGLGYEQYF	TGTGCCAGTAGTCTCGGACTCGGCTACGAGCAGTACTTC
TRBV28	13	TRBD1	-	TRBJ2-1	CASGQGHYNEQFF	TGTGCCAGCGGACAGGGGCATTACAATGAGCAGTTCTTC
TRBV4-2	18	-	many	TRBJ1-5	CASSQVWSGTRGNQPQHF	TGTGCCAGCAGCCAAGTCTGGTCGGGGACGCGGGGCAATCAGCCCCAGCATTTT
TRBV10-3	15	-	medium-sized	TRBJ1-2	CAISESSGANYGYTF	TGTGCCATCAGTGAGTCGTCCGGAGCTAACTATGGCTACACCTTC
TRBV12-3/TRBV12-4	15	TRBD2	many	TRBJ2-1	CASSLLLAVRDEQFF	TGTGCCAGCAGTTTACTACTAGCGGTACGGGATGAGCAGTTCTTC
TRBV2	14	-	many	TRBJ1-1	CASRFGRMNTEAFF	TGTGCCAGCAGATTCGGCCGGATGAACACTGAAGCTTTCTTT
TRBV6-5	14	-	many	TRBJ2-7	CASSYVGYSYEQYF	TGTGCCAGCAGTTACGTGGGTTACTCCTACGAGCAGTACTTC
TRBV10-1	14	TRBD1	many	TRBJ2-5	CASSVNRGQETQYF	TGCGCCAGCAGTGTTAACAGGGGGCAAGAGACCCAGTACTTC
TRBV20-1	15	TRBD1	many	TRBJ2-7	CSARDPGTGIYEQYF	TGCAGTGCTAGAGATCCCGGGACAGGGATCTACGAGCAGTACTTC
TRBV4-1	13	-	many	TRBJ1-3	CASSQGSGNTIYF	TGCGCCAGCAGCCAAGGCTCTGGAAACACCATATATTTT
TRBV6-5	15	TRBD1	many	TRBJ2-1	CASSYHGQATNEQFF	TGTGCCAGCAGTTACCACGGACAGGCTACAAATGAGCAGTTCTTC
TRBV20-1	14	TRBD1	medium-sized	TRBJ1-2	CRANLQGALVGYTF	TGCAGAGCTAACCTACAGGGGGCGTTAGTTGGCTACACCTTC